The T cell receptor beta chain described here comes from a study of naive and memory T cell subsets. Both TRBC1 and TRBC2 were covered by a beta constant-region primer of two equimolar oligonucleotides. Four rounds of PCR amplified the ligated cDNA using nested alpha and beta constant-region primers plus SP2. MiXCR, applied by TCRdb to the UMI-ligation and nested PCR reads, yields one record per CDR3 protein. The sample includes some 87,000 distinct CDR3 sequences, 7% of them seen just once. Study-wide results and caveats: Over 95% of naive TCR sequences appeared only once after error correction, unlike memory subsets. No ground truth validated the naive and memory repertoire findings.

Germline assignment: CDR1 SGHDN and CDR2 FVKESK. V was clipped by 4 bases and J by 7 bases, with 13 bases between them. The CDR3 is made up of 14 amino acids. Four subsets defined by CD45RA and CD27 were sorted after CD3, CD4, CD8 and live/dead staining. As for this clonotype: Its specificity is unknown.

This clonotype was obtained from a human donor in good health. The gene calls are TRBV14 and TRBJ1-4; D perhaps matches TRBD1 (5 bases). The sequenced sample was central memory CD4+ T cells from blood. This CDR3 reads CASSPRGWVEKLFF. The CDR3 region has the DNA TGTGCCAGCAGCCCTAGGGGATGGGTTGAAAAACTGTTTTTT.